Each of the 19 T cell receptor beta chains below was sequenced from the same sample in a study of shared clonotypes between healthy human individuals. The repertoire was sequenced with immunoSEQ multiplex PCR; TCRdb's copy has only in-frame clones and lacks some. The sample shows some 1 million clones, roughly 80% of them seen only once. Sequenced material: memory CD4+ T cells sorted from blood. The subset: CD45RA-negative fraction. The receptors were sampled from a man aged 18-30 years in good health.

The CDR3 sequence: CASSNPGQGFYEQYF. In nucleotides, the CDR3 is TGTGCCAGCAGTAACCCGGGACAGGGGTTCTACGAGCAGTACTTC. The chain is built from TRBV2 and TRBJ2-7, with TRBD1 matching 10 bases. Germline V gives CDR1 SNHLY, CDR2 FYNNEI. The CDR3 length is 15 residues. V was clipped by 5 bases and J by 3 bases; unmatched bases: 7.

This chain links TRBV2 with TRBJ2-2; D perhaps matches TRBD1 (5 bases). Germline lookup yields CDR1 SNHLY and CDR2 FYNNEI. V was pared by 5 bases and J by 7 bases, with 17 bases between. This CDR3 spans 15 amino acids. The DNA of the CDR3 is TGTGCCAGCAGTTCAACAGGTTCCAATAACGGGGAGCTGTTTTTT. Its translation is CASSSTGSNNGELFF.

The gene calls are TRBV7-6 and TRBJ1-1, with D uncertain. CDR1 is SGHVS and CDR2 is FNYEAQ in the germline V gene. The CDR3 covers 17 residues. The V and J ends lost 1 base and 5 bases respectively, with 20 bases between them. The CDR3 loop reads CASSLVPGYGSLTEAFF. The CDR3 nucleotides read TGTGCCAGCAGCTTAGTCCCGGGGTATGGGAGTTTGACTGAAGCTTTCTTT.

A word on this clone: A read error may account for a junction end that differs from germline. V usage is TRBV7-7 and J usage is TRBJ2-1; 9 bases agree with TRBD1. Germline V gene lookup returns CDR1 SSHAT and CDR2 FNYEAQ (reference sequence). The CDR3 spans 15 residues. CDR3 in amino acids: CASSLEGTGSNEQFF. DNA for the CDR3: TGTGCTAGCAGCTTAGAAGGGACAGGGTCCAATGAGCAGTTCTTC.

The chain uses TRBV7-6 and TRBJ2-7; 11 nucleotides match TRBD1. CDR3 length: 14 amino acids. V trimming: 5 bases; J trimming: 5 bases; junction bases outside the gene matches: 5. CDR1 SGHVS and CDR2 FNYEAQ come from the germline V gene. CDR3 sequence: CASSQDRGHNEQYF. CDR3 DNA sequence: TGTGCCAGCAGCCAGGACAGGGGGCACAACGAGCAGTACTTC. Supplemented by reference TRBV7-6 and TRBJ2-7, the full variable domain reads GAGVSQSPRYKVTKRGQDVALRCDPISGHVSLYWYRQALGQGPEFLTYFNYEAQQDKSGLPNDRFSAERPEGSISTLTIQRTEQRDSAMYRCASSQDRGHNEQYFGPGTRLTVT.

This clone has just one count. V is TRBV2 and J is TRBJ2-3; a possible D gene is TRBD2 (5 bases). Germline V lookup: CDR1 SNHLY, CDR2 FYNNEI. V lost 7 bases to trimming and J lost 0 bases, with 11 bases between them. The CDR3 is 14 residues long. CDR3 DNA sequence: TGTGCCAGCACTGGCGGACTTAGCACAGATACGCAGTATTTT. Translated: CASTGGLSTDTQYF. Together with reference TRBV2 and TRBJ2-3, the CDR3 gives the full variable domain: EPEVTQTPSHQVTQMGQEVILRCVPISNHLYFYWYRQILGQKVEFLVSFYNNEISEKSEIFDDQFSVERPDGSNFTLKIRSTKLEDSAMYFCASTGGLSTDTQYFGPGTRLTVL.

This chain uses TRBV7-2 with TRBJ2-7; D is tentatively TRBD1 or TRBD2 (6 bases each). Germline lookup yields CDR1 SGHTA and CDR2 FQGNSA. Trimming shortened V by 6 bases and J by 2 bases, and 11 bases separated the two germline ends. CDR3 length: 13 amino acids. The chain's CDR3 is CASRQGGTYEQYF. The CDR3, as DNA: TGTGCCAGCAGACAGGGAGGTACCTACGAGCAGTACTTC. The full variable domain, its missing parts supplied by reference TRBV7-2 and TRBJ2-7, is GAGVSQSPSNKVTEKGKDVELRCDPISGHTALYWYRQSLGQGLEFLIYFQGNSAPDKSGLPSDRFSAERTGGSVSTLTIQRTQQEDSAVYLCASRQGGTYEQYFGPGTRLTVT.

This chain joins TRBV25-1 and TRBJ2-7; 7 bases line up with TRBD2. There are 13 residues in the CDR3. Looked up from germline, CDR1 is MGHDK and CDR2 is SYGVNS. Trimming removed 8 bases from V and 7 bases from J; junction bases left unmatched: 11. CDR3 residues: CASRLAGEWEQYF. The CDR3 coding sequence is TGTGCCAGCCGCCTCGCGGGAGAGTGGGAGCAGTACTTC.

V gene TRBV14 combines with J gene TRBJ1-2; D is ambiguous. Germline V gene lookup returns CDR1 SGHDN and CDR2 FVKESK. V was cut by 0 bases and J by 0 bases, with 11 bases left in between. This CDR3 spans 16 amino acids. The CDR3 DNA is TGTGCCAGCAGCCAAGATCTAGGCAGAGCTAACTATGGCTACACCTTC. This codes for CASSQDLGRANYGYTF.

There are a few counts of this clone. The chain is built from TRBV19 and TRBJ1-6, with 7 bases fitting TRBD1. With 4 bases clipped from V and 7 bases from J, the junction kept 4 bases outside the gene matches. Germline V CDR1 and CDR2: LNHDA, SQIVND (reference sequence). CDR3 size: 14 residues. This chain's CDR3 is CASSTSTGNSPLHF. The CDR3 DNA sequence: TGTGCCAGTAGTACCTCGACAGGGAATTCACCCCTCCACTTT.

This chain joins TRBV11-2 and TRBJ1-1; D not certain. The CDR3 totals 15 residues. The germline CDR1 and CDR2 sequences are SGHAT and FQNNGV. V gave up 4 bases and J gave up 5 bases, with 17 bases separating them. The CDR3 DNA sequence: TGTGCCAGCAGCTCCGAGGGAGGGAGAACTACTGAAGCTTTCTTT. The encoded protein is CASSSEGGRTTEAFF.

This clone was detected once. The chain joins TRBV7-8 to TRBJ1-1; TRBD1 is a possible D gene (5 bases). The CDR3 covers 11 residues. CDR1 and CDR2 from the germline V gene are SGHVS and FQNEAQ. The V end lost 3 bases, the J end lost 7 bases, and 6 bases lay between the germline ends. The CDR3 nucleotides read TGTGCCAGCAGCTTCCAGGGTGAAGCTTTCTTT. Translated: CASSFQGEAFF.

This clone has more than one count but fewer than ten. The identical CDR3 is also encoded by other nucleotide sequences in the sample. The rearrangement uses TRBV7-2 and TRBJ1-2; possible D gene TRBD1, 5 bases. This CDR3 has 12 amino acids. In germline, CDR1 is SGHTA, CDR2 FQGNSA. Trimming removed 1 base at V and 5 bases at J, with 5 bases between. The CDR3 DNA sequence: TGTGCCAGCAGCTTAGGGGGGTATGGCTACACCTTC. This codes for CASSLGGYGYTF.

This clone was counted a single time. The genes are TRBV25-1 and TRBJ2-7, with 9 nucleotides matching TRBD2. Germline CDR1 reads MGHDK; CDR2 reads SYGVNS. CDR3 length: 15 amino acids. V gave up 1 base and J gave up 3 bases; unmatched junction bases: 4. CDR3 nucleotide sequence: TGTGCCAGCAGTGAATCGGGACTAGCTAACTACGAGCAGTACTTC. This translates into CASSESGLANYEQYF.

The rearrangement joins TRBV6-6 to TRBJ2-1, with 11 nucleotides matching TRBD2. The CDR3 is made up of 15 amino acids. V lost 6 bases and J lost 3; bases outside the gene matches: 4. Germline V gene data show CDR1 as MNHNY and CDR2 as SVGAGI (reference sequence). The CDR3 loop is CASSPTSGSYNEQFF. As DNA, the CDR3 is TGTGCCAGCAGCCCAACTAGCGGGAGCTACAATGAGCAGTTCTTC.

V gene TRBV6-1 combines with J gene TRBJ2-5; D call uncertain. The CDR3 spans 13 residues. Germline V gene data show CDR1 as MNHNS and CDR2 as SASEGT. Between the trimmed V and J ends, which lost 3 bases and 5 bases, there was a span of 10 bases. Here the CDR3 reads CASSDQAWETQYF. In nucleotides, the CDR3 is TGTGCCAGCAGTGACCAAGCCTGGGAGACCCAGTACTTC.

This clone showed up just once. This rearrangement joins TRBV5-6 to TRBJ1-1, with a possible D match to TRBD1 (6 bases). The CDR3 spans 15 residues. The V end was cut by 1 base, the J end by 5 bases, with 15 bases between. Germline-derived CDR1 and CDR2 are SGHDT and YYEEEE. The CDR3 DNA sequence: TGTGCCAGCAGCTTGAAGGGGACACCGGGGACTGAAGCTTTCTTT. Its translation: CASSLKGTPGTEAFF.

V and J are TRBV6-6 and TRBJ1-5; tentative D call: TRBD1 (5 bases). This CDR3 is 13 amino acids long. V was cut by 0 bases and J by 7 bases, with 7 bases left in between. CDR1 MNHNY and CDR2 SVGAGI come from the germline V gene (reference sequence). CDR3 protein: CASSYSTVQPQHF. The CDR3 DNA is TGTGCCAGCAGTTACTCGACAGTGCAGCCCCAGCATTTT.

The CDR3 DNA is TGTGCCAGCAGCTTAGGGGACGCCGGTCCCGAGACCCAGTACTTC. It is translated as CASSLGDAGPETQYF. The chain carries TRBV7-9 and TRBJ2-5; D possibly uses TRBD1 or TRBD2 (5 bases each). The germline V and J ends were trimmed by 1 base and 5 bases, with 14 bases remaining between them. Germline lookup yields CDR1 SEHNR and CDR2 FQNEAQ (reference sequence). The CDR3 is 15 amino acids. Variable domain in full (rest from reference TRBV7-9 and TRBJ2-5): DTGVSQNPRHKITKRGQNVTFRCDPISEHNRLYWYRQTLGQGPEFLTYFQNEAQLEKSRLLSDRFSAERPKGSFSTLEIQRTEQGDSAMYLCASSLGDAGPETQYFGPGTRLLVL.